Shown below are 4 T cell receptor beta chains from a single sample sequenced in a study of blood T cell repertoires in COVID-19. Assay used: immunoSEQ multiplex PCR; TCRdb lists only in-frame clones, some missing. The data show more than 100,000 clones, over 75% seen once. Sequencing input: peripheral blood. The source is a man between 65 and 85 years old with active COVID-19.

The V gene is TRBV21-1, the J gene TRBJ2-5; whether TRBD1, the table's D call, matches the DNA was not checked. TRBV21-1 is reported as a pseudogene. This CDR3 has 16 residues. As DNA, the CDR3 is TGTGCCAGCAGTAGTGAAGTTGGGACACACCAAGAGACCCAGTACTTC. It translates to CASSSEVGTHQETQYF.

CDR3 in DNA: TGTGCCAGCAGCCTACTAGGGGGCCAAGAGACCCAGTACTTC. Translation: CASSLLGGQETQYF. The chain carries TRBV3-1 (or the pseudogene TRBV3-2) and TRBJ2-5, with D possibly TRBD1 on 6 matching bases. Trimming cost V 4 bases and J 1 base, with 10 bases left between them. The germline V gene encodes CDR1 LGHDT and CDR2 YNNKEL (reference sequence). There are 14 residues in the CDR3.

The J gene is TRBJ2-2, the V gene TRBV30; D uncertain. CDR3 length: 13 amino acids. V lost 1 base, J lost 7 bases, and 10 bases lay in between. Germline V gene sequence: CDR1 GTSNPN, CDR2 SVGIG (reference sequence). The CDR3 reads CAWSGSSIGELFF. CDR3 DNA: TGTGCCTGGAGTGGGAGTTCCATCGGGGAGCTGTTTTTT.

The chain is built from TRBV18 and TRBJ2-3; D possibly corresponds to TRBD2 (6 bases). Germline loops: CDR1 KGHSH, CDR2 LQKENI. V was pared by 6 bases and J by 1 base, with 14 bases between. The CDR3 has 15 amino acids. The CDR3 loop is CASSLVWGGTDTQYF. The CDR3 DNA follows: TGTGCCAGCTCGCTCGTTTGGGGGGGCACAGATACGCAGTATTTT.